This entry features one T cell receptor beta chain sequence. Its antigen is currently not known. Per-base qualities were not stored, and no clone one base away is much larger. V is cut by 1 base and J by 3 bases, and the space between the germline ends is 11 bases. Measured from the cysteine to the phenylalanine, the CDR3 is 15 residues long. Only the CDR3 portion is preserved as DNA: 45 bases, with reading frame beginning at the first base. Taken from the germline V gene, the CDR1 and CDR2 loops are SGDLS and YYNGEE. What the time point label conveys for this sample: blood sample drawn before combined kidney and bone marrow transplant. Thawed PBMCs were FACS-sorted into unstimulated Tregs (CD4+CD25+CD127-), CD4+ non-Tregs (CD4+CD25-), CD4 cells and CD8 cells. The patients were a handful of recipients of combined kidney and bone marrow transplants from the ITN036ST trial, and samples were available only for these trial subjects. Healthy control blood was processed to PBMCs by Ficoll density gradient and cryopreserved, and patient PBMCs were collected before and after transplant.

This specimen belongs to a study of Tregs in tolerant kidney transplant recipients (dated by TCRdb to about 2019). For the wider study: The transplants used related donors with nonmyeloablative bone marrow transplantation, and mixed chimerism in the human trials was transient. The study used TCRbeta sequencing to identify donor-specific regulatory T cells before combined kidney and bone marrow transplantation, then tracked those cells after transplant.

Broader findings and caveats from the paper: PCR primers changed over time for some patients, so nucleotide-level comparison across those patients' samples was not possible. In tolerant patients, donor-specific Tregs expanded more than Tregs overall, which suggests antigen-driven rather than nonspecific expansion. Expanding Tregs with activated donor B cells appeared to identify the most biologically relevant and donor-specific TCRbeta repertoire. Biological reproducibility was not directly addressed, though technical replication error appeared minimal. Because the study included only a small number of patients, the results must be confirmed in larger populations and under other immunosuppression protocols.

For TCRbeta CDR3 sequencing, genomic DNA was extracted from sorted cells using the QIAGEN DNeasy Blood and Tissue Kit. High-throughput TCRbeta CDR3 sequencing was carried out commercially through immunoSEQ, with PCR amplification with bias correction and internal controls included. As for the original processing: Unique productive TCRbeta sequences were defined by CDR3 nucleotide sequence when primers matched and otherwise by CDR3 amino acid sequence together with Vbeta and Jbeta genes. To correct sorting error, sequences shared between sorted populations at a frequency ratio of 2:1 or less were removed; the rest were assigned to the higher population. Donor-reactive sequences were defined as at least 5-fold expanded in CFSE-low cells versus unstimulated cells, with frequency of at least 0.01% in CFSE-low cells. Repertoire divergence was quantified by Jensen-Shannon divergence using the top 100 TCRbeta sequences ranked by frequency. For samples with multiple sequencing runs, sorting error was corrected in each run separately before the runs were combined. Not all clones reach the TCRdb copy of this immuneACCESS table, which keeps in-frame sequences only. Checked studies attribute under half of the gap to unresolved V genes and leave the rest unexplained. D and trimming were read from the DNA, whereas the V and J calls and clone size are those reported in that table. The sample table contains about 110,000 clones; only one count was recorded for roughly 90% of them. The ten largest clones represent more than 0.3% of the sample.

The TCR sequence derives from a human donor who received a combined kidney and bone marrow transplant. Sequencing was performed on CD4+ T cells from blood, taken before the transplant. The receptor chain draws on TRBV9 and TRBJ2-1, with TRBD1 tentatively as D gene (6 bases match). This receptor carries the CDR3 CASSVLDSYYNEQFF. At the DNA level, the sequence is TGTGCCAGCAGCGTATTGGACAGCTACTACAATGAGCAGTTCTTC.